This TCR beta chain stems from a study of shared clonotypes between healthy human individuals. Remarks on this clone: Its antigen is not identified.

TCRdb keeps only in-frame clones here, not all; method: immunoSEQ multiplex PCR. The sample holds roughly 2,500,000 clones, 90% to 95% seen once. Study-level points and caveats: Genetic and exposure-history diversity was limited by the small donor number. Blood was the only sampled material, and tissue repertoires likely differ. Larger estimated richness was generally seen in naive subsets than in memory subsets.

In germline, CDR1 is LGHNA, CDR2 YSLEER. Unmatched junction bases numbered 7, after V lost 3 bases and J lost 5 bases. The CDR3 sequence is 16 residues long. The chain is built from TRBV4-3 and TRBJ2-2; 9 bases align to TRBD1. The sequence was obtained from a man aged 18 to 29 in good health. Some clones in this sample may be carry-over from other donors' samples. Sequenced input: naive CD4+ T cells from PBMCs. Subset of the sample: CD45RA+ positively selected. The CDR3 DNA is TGCGCCAGCAGCCATACCGGGACAGGGTTTACCGGGGAGCTGTTTTTT. As protein: CASSHTGTGFTGELFF.